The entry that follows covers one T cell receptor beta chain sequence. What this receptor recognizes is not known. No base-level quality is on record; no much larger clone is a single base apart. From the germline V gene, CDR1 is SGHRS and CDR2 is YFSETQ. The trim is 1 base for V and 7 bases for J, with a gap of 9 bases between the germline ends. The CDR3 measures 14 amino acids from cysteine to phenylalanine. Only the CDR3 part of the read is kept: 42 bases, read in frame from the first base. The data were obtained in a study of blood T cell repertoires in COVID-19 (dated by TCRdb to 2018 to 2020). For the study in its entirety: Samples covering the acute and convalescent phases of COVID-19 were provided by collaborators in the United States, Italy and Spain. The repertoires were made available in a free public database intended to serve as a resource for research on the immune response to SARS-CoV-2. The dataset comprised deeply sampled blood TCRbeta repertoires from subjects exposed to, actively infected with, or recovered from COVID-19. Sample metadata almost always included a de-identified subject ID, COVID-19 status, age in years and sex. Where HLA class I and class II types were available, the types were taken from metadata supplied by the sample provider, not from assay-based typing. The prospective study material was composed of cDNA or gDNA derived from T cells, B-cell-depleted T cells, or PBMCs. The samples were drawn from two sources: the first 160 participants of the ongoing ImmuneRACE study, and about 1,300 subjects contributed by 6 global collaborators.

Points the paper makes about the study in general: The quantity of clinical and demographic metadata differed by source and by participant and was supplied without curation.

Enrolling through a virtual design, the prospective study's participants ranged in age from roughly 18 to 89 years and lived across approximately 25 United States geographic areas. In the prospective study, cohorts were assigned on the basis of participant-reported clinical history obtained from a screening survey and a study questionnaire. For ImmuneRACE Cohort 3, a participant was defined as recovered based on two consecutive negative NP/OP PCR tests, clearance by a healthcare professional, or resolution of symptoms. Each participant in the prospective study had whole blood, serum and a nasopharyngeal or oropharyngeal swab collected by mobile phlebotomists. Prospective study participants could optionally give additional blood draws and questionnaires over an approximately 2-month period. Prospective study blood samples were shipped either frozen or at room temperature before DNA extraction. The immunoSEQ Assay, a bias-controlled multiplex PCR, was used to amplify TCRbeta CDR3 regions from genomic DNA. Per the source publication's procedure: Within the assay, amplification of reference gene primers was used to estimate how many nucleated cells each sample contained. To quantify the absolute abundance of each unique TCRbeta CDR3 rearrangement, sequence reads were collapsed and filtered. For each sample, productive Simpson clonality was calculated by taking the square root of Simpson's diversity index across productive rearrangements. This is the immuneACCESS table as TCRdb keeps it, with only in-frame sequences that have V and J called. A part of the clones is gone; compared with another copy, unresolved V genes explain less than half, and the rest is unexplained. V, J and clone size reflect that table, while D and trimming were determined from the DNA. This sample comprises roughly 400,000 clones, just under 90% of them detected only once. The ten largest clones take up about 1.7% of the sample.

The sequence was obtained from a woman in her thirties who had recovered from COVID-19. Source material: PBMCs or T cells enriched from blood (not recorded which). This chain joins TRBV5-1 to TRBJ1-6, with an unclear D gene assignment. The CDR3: CASSLYGSNSPLHF. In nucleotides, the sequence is TGCGCCAGCAGCTTGTACGGGTCCAATTCACCCCTCCACTTT.